This is a list of T cell receptor beta chains from one sample in a study of chemoradiotherapy in HPV16-positive cancers. Measured with immunoSEQ multiplex PCR; TCRdb has only the in-frame clones, and not every one. The sample shows approximately 3,000 clones, 80% to 95% of them seen only once. The sample consisted of tumor tissue, taken from a patient who underwent chemoradiotherapy. The receptors come from a human donor with HPV-associated anogenital cancer. Each CDR3 is given with its conserved first and last residue.

TRBJ2-1 | TRBV5-1 | CASSRGGTGWNEQFF
TRBJ1-1 | TRBV7-9 | CASSLFQGARGAFF
TRBJ1-4 | TRBV19 | CASTDGHDNEKLFF
TRBJ1-6 | TRBV23-1 | CASSQSSEDSYNSPLHF
TRBJ2-7 | TRBV5-1 | CASRYSSGALYEQYF
TRBJ2-7 | TRBV9 | CASSGAGGGEQYF
TRBJ1-5 | TRBV6-6 | CASSYLKGVGNQPQHF
TRBJ2-7 | TRBV7-9 | CASSPGITYEQYF
TRBJ2-5 | TRBV5-5 | CASSNRGRRQETQYF
TRBJ2-1 | TRBV11-3 | CASSLGGAGAGHNEQFF
TRBJ2-1 | TRBV30 | CAWRSGSSYNEQFF
TRBJ1-6 | TRBV7-9 | CASSLPLLNSPLHF
TRBJ2-3 | TRBV10-2 | CASTNNPDWGTQYF
TRBJ2-2 | TRBV7-6 | CASSLVARAFGGELFF
TRBJ2-3 | TRBV9 | CASSARTSTDTQYF
TRBJ1-2 | TRBV6-5 | CASTDAASYGYTF
TRBJ2-1 | TRBV7-2 | CASSPRAGVGDEQFF
TRBJ2-6 | TRBV5-1 | CASREGASGANVLTF
TRBJ2-1 | TRBV9 | CASSVMTRGGGIHEQFF
TRBJ2-4 | TRBV18 | CASSPALDKNIQYF
TRBJ1-6 | TRBV7-9 | CASSLGGANSPLHF
TRBJ1-1 | TRBV5-5 | CASSLAVGDTEAFF
TRBJ1-2 | TRBV2 | CASSDVRVDREYGYTF
TRBJ2-7 | TRBV2 | CASSEGTAAYEQYF
TRBJ1-4 | TRBV5-6 | CASSSQGRRGEKLFF
TRBJ2-7 | TRBV5-1 | CASSLSSLGPRGGEQYF
TRBJ2-4 | TRBV19 | CASSIDKGNIQYF
TRBJ2-7 | TRBV5-4 | CASSSGGGQGAYEQYF